The text below deals with one T cell receptor (beta chain). 13 Jbeta primers and 60 Vbeta primers were used for the PCR. Using immunoSEQ multiplex PCR, the repertoire was profiled, and TCRdb retains in-frame clones only, with some absent. Of about 190,000 clones in the sample, around 85% were seen once. Germline V gene sequence: CDR1 SGHDN, CDR2 FVKESK. Trimming stripped 5 bases from V and 3 bases from J, with 4 bases between. CDR3 length: 11 residues. This sample was included in a study of cytomegalovirus exposure and HLA in healthy donors. Sequenced input: PBMCs. The chain links TRBV14 to TRBJ2-5; no clear D gene. This TCR derives from a man aged 40-49 years in good health and CMV-seropositive. CDR3 bases: TGTGCCAGCAGCTTCGAAGAGACCCAGTACTTC. Translating it yields CASSFEETQYF.